This TCR beta chain is drawn from a study of T cells in Graves' hyperthyroidism and ophthalmopathy. Turning to the study itself: It was at initial diagnosis, before any treatment, that peripheral blood was collected.

Study-wide results and caveats: In simple terms, a model built on 13 V-J features told ophthalmopathy apart from stable hyperthyroidism.

Researchers amplified the TCR beta CDR3 regions from RNA transcripts. First-round RT-PCR targeting the TCR CDR3 was performed with the HTBI primer set. TCRdb re-analysed the multiplex PCR reads in MiXCR, keeping a single row per CDR3 protein. Counted here are about 420,000 distinct CDR3 sequences, 12% to 15% occurring once; the ten biggest clones make up 5% to 6%. V was trimmed by 4 bases and J by 8 bases, leaving 17 bases between them. Germline V gene lookup returns CDR1 SQVTM and CDR2 ANQGSEA. This CDR3 contains 13 residues. This clonotype was seen repeatedly, ten times or more. The antigen is undetermined. Absent ophthalmopathy progression within 18 months defined stable Graves' hyperthyroidism. Clinical symptoms, serum thyroxine, TRAb, thyroid ultrasound and orbital computed tomography established diagnosis.

This sequence joins TRBV29-1 and TRBJ1-2; D gene uncertain. The TCR originated in a woman between 18 and 29 years old with Graves' hyperthyroidism. Material: blood. The DNA of the CDR3 is TGCAGCGTTGGCCAGGTCGGGTTTGGGGGCTACACCTTC. Amino acid sequence: CSVGQVGFGGYTF.